This section outlines one T cell receptor beta chain sequence together with its context. The antigen remains undetermined. This record belongs to a study of cytomegalovirus exposure and HLA in healthy donors. Overall study: An earlier analysis identified 120 million or so unique TCR beta sequences in 150 million to 200 million T cells.

This PCR relied on a set of 60 Vbeta primers and 13 Jbeta primers. Profiling relied on immunoSEQ multiplex PCR, and the TCRdb table lists in-frame clones only, not all of them. This repertoire shows more than 20,000 clones, 75% to 80% found once; its top ten account for 4.5%. Overall study findings and caveats: CMV serostatus was the sole immune exposure data available. Researchers catalogued about 150 TCR beta chains as cytomegalovirus-associated. It was in a later analysis that TCR association rates were seen to vary by HLA locus, highest for DRB1 and lowest for HLA-C.

CDR3 size: 16 residues. Germline V gene data show CDR1 as MNHNS and CDR2 as SASEGT. The V and J ends lost 2 bases and 0 bases respectively, with 14 bases between them. This sequence joins TRBV6-1 and TRBJ2-7; D is perhaps TRBD2 (5 bases). Sequenced input: PBMCs. This receptor was obtained from a male donor in good health and CMV-seronegative. CDR3 sequence (DNA): TGTGCCAGCAGTGAAAACGGGTTTACTAGCTCCTACGAGCAGTACTTC. It translates to CASSENGFTSSYEQYF.